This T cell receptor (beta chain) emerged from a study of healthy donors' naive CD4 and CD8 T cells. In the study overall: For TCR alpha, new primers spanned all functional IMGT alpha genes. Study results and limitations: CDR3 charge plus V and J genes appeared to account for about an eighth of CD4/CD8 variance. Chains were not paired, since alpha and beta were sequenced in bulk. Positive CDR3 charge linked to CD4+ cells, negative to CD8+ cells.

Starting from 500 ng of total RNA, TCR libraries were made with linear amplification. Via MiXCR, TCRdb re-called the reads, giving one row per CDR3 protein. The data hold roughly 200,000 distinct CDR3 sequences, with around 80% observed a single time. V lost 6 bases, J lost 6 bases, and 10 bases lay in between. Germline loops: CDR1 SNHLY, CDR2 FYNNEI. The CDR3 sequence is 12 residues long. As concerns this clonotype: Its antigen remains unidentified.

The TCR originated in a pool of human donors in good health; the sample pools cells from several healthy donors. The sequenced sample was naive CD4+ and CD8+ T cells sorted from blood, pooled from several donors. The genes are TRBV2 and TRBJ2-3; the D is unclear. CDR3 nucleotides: TGTGCCAGCAGCGAGCAAGAGGATACGCAGTATTTT. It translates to CASSEQEDTQYF.